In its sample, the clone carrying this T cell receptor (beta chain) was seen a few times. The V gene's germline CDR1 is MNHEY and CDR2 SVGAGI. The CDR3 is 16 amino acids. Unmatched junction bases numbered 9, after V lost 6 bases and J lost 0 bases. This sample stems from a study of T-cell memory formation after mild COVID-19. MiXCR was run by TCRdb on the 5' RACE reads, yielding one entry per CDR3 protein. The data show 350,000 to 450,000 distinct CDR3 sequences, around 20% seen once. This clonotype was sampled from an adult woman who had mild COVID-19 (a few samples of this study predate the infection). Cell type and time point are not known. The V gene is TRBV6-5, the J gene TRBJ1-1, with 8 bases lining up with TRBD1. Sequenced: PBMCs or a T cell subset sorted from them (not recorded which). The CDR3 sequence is CASSLRGLRLNTEAFF. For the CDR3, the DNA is TGTGCCAGCAGCCTCAGGGGGCTCCGCCTGAACACTGAAGCTTTCTTT.